A single sample is the source of the 15 T cell receptor beta chains below, sequenced in a study of T-cell reconstitution after alpha-beta-depleted transplantation in children. A library of TCRbeta sequences, prepared with unique molecular identifiers, was generated. TCRdb fed the PCR reads into MiXCR, producing one record per CDR3 protein. Among around 200,000 distinct CDR3 sequences listed, around a sixth were seen once. This sample comprised PBMCs, mostly from graft donor cells, obtained 360 days after TCRalphabeta/CD19-depleted stem cell transplant. All receptors come from a male patient aged 2 to 10 who had a stem cell transplant for acute lymphoblastic leukemia, so the T cells may come from the graft donor.

This clonotype was detected only a few times. This sequence joins TRBV6-1 and TRBJ1-4, with a weak D call TRBD1 (5 bases). Trimming cost V 4 bases and J 5 bases, with 17 bases left between them. The CDR3 sequence is 16 residues long. Germline CDR1 MNHNS, CDR2 SASEGT. CDR3 in amino acids: CASSGTLNWGNEKLFF. The CDR3 DNA sequence: TGTGCCAGCAGTGGGACACTTAATTGGGGGAATGAAAAACTGTTTTTT.

This clonotype was recorded only once. The chain uses TRBV7-9 and TRBJ1-4; 7 positions match TRBD1. The length of the CDR3 is 14 residues. Germline CDR1 and CDR2: SEHNR and FQNEAQ (reference sequence). V shed 5 bases and J 14 bases; nucleotides not matched to a gene: 14. Here the CDR3 DNA reads TGTGCCAGCAGCCTAGGACAGGACGCAACCCTGCTGTTTTTT. Translated: CASSLGQDATLLFF.

The chain is built from TRBV3-1 and TRBJ2-7; tentative D call: TRBD1 (6 bases). The germline V gene has CDR1 LGHDT and CDR2 YNNKEL (reference sequence). This CDR3 has 14 amino acids. V shed 6 bases and J shed 3 bases, with 15 bases lying between them. The CDR3 sequence is CASSFTDRNYEQYF. For the CDR3, the DNA is TGTGCCAGCAGTTTCACAGACAGGAACTACGAGCAGTACTTC.

The V and J genes are TRBV6-2 or TRBV6-3 and TRBJ2-2; D perhaps matches TRBD2 (5 bases). The length of the CDR3 is 17 residues. Between the trimmed V and J ends, which lost 2 bases and 5 bases, there was a span of 18 bases. CDR1 is MNHEY, CDR2 SVGEGT, per germline. The CDR3 reads CASSYPTRSSRTGELFF. CDR3 nucleotide sequence: TGTGCCAGCAGTTACCCCACTAGGAGCTCGAGGACCGGGGAGCTGTTTTTT.

This clonotype was found many times. The chain recombines TRBV10-3 with TRBJ2-2; D unresolved. The length of the CDR3 is 11 residues. Germline V lookup: CDR1 ENHRY, CDR2 SYGVKD. V was trimmed by 8 bases and J by 6 bases, leaving 7 bases between them. This chain's CDR3 is CAIRWAGELFF. The CDR3 coding sequence is TGTGCCATCCGTTGGGCCGGGGAGCTGTTTTTT.

The J gene is TRBJ2-7, the V gene TRBV18, with TRBD2 matching 12 bases. CDR1 and CDR2 from the germline V gene are KGHSH and LQKENI. V shed 6 bases, J shed 7 bases, and the junction held 7 bases outside the gene matches. This CDR3 has 14 amino acids. Here the CDR3 DNA reads TGTGCCAGCTCGTCACCTGGACTAGCGGGGGAGCAGTACTTC. The encoded protein is CASSSPGLAGEQYF.

The genes are TRBV5-6 and TRBJ2-2, with TRBD1 identical over 11 bases. Germline V CDR1 and CDR2: SGHDT, YYEEEE. The CDR3 runs to 18 residues. Trimming at V came to 7 bases and at J to 4 bases, leaving 15 bases not matched to a gene. CDR3 in amino acids: CASGWDRGTFEGTGELFF. CDR3 nucleotide sequence: TGTGCCAGCGGATGGGACAGGGGGACTTTCGAAGGCACCGGGGAGCTGTTTTTT.

This clonotype was counted at least ten times. V usage is TRBV29-1 and J usage is TRBJ2-3; TRBD1 aligns across 10 bases. With V trimmed by 6 bases and J by 2 bases, 5 bases remained unmatched. The CDR3 is made up of 14 amino acids. Germline CDR1 reads SQVTM; CDR2 reads ANQGSEA. Here the CDR3 DNA reads TGCAGCGTCGACAGGGGGCTCGACACAGATACGCAGTATTTT. This codes for CSVDRGLDTDTQYF.

There are a few counts of this clonotype. For the CDR3, the DNA is TGTGCCACCTACGACAGGGACATTGGGGAGCAGTACTTC. Translating it yields CATYDRDIGEQYF. This rearrangement joins TRBV6-2 or TRBV6-3 to TRBJ2-7; 7 nucleotides align to TRBD1. The ends lost 10 bases at V and 7 bases at J; junction bases unmatched: 13. The length of the CDR3 is 13 residues. In germline, CDR1 is MNHEY, CDR2 SVGEGT.

This clonotype was seen only a few times. The chain recombines TRBV9 with TRBJ2-7, with 10 bases aligning to TRBD1. The CDR3 runs 14 residues. In germline, CDR1 is SGDLS, CDR2 YYNGEE. Trimming at V came to 4 bases and at J to 5 bases, leaving 6 bases not matched to a gene. CDR3 coding DNA: TGTGCCAGCAGCATGGACAGGGGGGCCAACGAGCAGTACTTC. Translation: CASSMDRGANEQYF.

The chain employs TRBV6-2 or TRBV6-3 and TRBJ2-7; D possibly corresponds to TRBD2 (5 bases). Germline V gene lookup returns CDR1 MNHEY and CDR2 SVGEGT. This CDR3 has 14 residues. V shed 7 bases and J shed 3 bases, with 16 bases lying between them. The CDR3 loop reads CASIDAGMDYEQYF. The CDR3 DNA sequence: TGTGCCAGCATAGACGCCGGGATGGACTACGAGCAGTACTTC.

This clonotype was found a few times. The gene calls are TRBV5-1 and TRBJ2-1, with 11 bases identical to TRBD2. Germline CDR1 reads SGHRS; CDR2 reads YFSETQ. J lost 2 bases, V lost 3 bases, and 7 bases had no gene match. This CDR3 contains 17 residues. In nucleotides, the CDR3 is TGCGCCAGCAGCTGGGATCGGACTAGCGGGCCCTACAATGAGCAGTTCTTC. Its protein product is CASSWDRTSGPYNEQFF.

This clonotype has just a few counts. The V call is TRBV12-3 or TRBV12-4, the J call TRBJ2-2; TRBD2 matches at 10 bases. This CDR3 is 16 amino acids long. Unmatched junction bases numbered 4, after V lost 2 bases and J lost 4 bases. The CDR3 DNA sequence: TGTGCCAGCAGTTTAAGCGGACTAGCGGCCACCGGGGAGCTGTTTTTT. Translation gives CASSLSGLAATGELFF.

In regard to this clonotype: This may be a read error: a much more frequent sequence differs by one nucleotide. The chain links TRBV6-4 to TRBJ2-3; D unresolved. Germline loops: CDR1 MRHNA, CDR2 SNTAGT. CDR3 length: 11 residues. Trimming removed 0 bases from V and 6 bases from J, with 1 base in between. The CDR3 protein is CASSDSDTQYF. CDR3 bases: TGTGCCAGCAGTGACTCGGATACGCAGTATTTT.

The V call is TRBV12-5, the J call TRBJ1-1; D perhaps matches TRBD1 (5 bases). Germline lookup yields CDR1 LGHNT and CDR2 FRNRAP. V was trimmed by 1 base and J by 0 bases, leaving 9 bases between them. CDR3 length equals 15 residues. CDR3 nucleotides: TGTGCTAGTGGTTTGGCGGGACCTCTGAACACTGAAGCTTTCTTT. This translates into CASGLAGPLNTEAFF.